This T cell receptor beta chain was obtained from a study of memory CD4+ T cells and cytomegalovirus serostatus. Study background: Of the healthy Belgian adults, 9 were CMV seropositive and around 22 seronegative. Notes on the study in general: Repertoires predicted CMV serostatus with median bootstrapped AUC of 0.95. Of 150 to 200 reported CMV TCRbeta sequences, 55 to 80 were found in memory CD4+ repertoires.

Comment on this clone: As yet, its antigen is unknown.

Single viable CD3+CD4+CD8-CD45RO+ cells were sorted as the memory CD4+ T cells. Assay used: immunoSEQ multiplex PCR; TCRdb lists only in-frame clones, some missing. The table lists 85,000 to 100,000 clones, roughly 80% of them singletons. The sequencing input was memory CD4+ T cells from blood. The source is an adult in good health and CMV-seropositive.

CDR3 protein: CASSFEGASYNEQFF. In DNA form, the CDR3 reads TGCGCCAGCAGCTTTGAGGGGGCGTCCTACAATGAGCAGTTCTTC. The chain joins TRBV5-1 to TRBJ2-1; the match to TRBD1 covers 7 bases. The germline gives CDR1 SGHRS, CDR2 YFSETQ. V gave up 2 bases and J gave up 1 base; unmatched junction bases: 3. This CDR3 contains 15 residues.